This T cell receptor beta chain derives from a study of cytomegalovirus exposure and HLA in healthy donors (dated by TCRdb to about 2017). Study-wide context: An earlier analysis of some 620 of the donors reported under 300 Gb of sequence data and 117 million unique TCR beta sequences obtained from around 180 million T cells. HLA typing included class I and class II loci at four-digit resolution. Roughly 290 gigabases of sequencing data and around 85 million unique TCR sequences made up an early release that covered several hundred HLA-typed donors. The aim of the study was to test whether cataloging public T cell receptors could identify signatures of past pathogen exposure. To predict cytomegalovirus infection status, the study brought together high-throughput TCR immunosequencing, statistical association of individual TCRs with disease status, and machine learning. Along with the approximately 650-subject first cohort, a separate validation cohort of about 110 different subjects was used. Donor age, sex, ethnicity and CMV serostatus were compiled together with the repertoire data. A later genetic analysis used genome-wide SNP genotypes for about 60% of the roughly 700 donors, treating that subset as a discovery cohort. The study profiled the T cell repertoires of hundreds of subjects by immunosequencing and related them to cytomegalovirus serostatus. Rather than using new phenotypic data, the later analysis identified candidate immune exposures from TCR beta sequences and from how often those sequences occurred across donors. On average, around 240,000 unique TCR beta nucleotide sequences were sequenced per donor among more than 350 genotyped donors of the cohort, with around 19% of those sequences being non-productive. To study patterns of TCR occurrence, a later analysis re-analyzed previously published TCR beta repertoires from around 670 donors and added high-resolution HLA genotyping. Every discovery cohort repertoire had been produced on one sequencing platform. About five DR-DQ haplotypes were handled as single units for association and clustering because linkage in the cohort was strong. The number of typed donors differed by locus: about 629-630 for A, B, C, DRB1 and DQB1; 500 to 550 for DQA1; about 600 for DPA1; and about 470 for DPB1. Of the approximately 400 genotyped donors, roughly 80% fell in the genetic ancestry cluster associated with self-reported Caucasian donors. An earlier analysis of 587 of the donors used high-throughput TCR beta sequencing to judge whether each TCR beta V gene segment behaved as functional or pseudogenic. What the work shows at the level of the full study, not this receptor alone: Seventeen rarely observed V segments, including chromosome 9 orphons, were excluded from the earlier analysis of a few hundred of the donors because counts were too low. Roughly uniform sequencing depth across donors was assumed in presence/absence analyses, although this assumption may not hold. Some IMGT-functional V segments, including TRBV6-2 and TRBV6-3, could not be distinguished by the 87-base-pair reads and were therefore excluded. In an earlier analysis of 587 of the donors, most TCR beta V segments appeared in productive rearrangements about 90% or about 30% of the time, broadly matching IMGT annotations. A later genetic analysis reported fewer N-insertions in productive TCRs among donors in an Asian-associated ancestry cluster than the roughly 670-donor mean. Because HLA typing was missing for some donors at each locus, association tests included only the typed subset. In this cohort, only TCR beta chains were sequenced, and detectable features were limited by the absence of alpha or paired-chain data. The only immune exposure information available for the cohort was CMV serostatus. A few of the identified cytomegalovirus-associated TCR beta chains were confirmed in vitro to be specific for cytomegalovirus antigens. The classifier was reported to diagnose cytomegalovirus status with high specificity and sensitivity in both the original and validation cohorts. At a false discovery rate of 0.05, a later analysis linked approximately 18,000 TCR beta sequences to specific HLA alleles. Correlated functional status among segregating V segments might be attributable to linkage disequilibrium, but an unknown experimental factor could not be ruled out. According to a later analysis, most CMV-associated TCR beta chains appeared to be HLA-restricted, and the HLA associations seemed to be driven largely by CMV exposure. In a later analysis, TCR association rates were found to vary across HLA loci, with the most associated TCRs seen for DRB1 alleles and the fewest for HLA-C alleles. It was suggested by the authors that the approach could potentially be generalized to other disease states and immunological phenotypes. Most TCR sequences were observed very rarely across donors, whereas some public TCRs were present in many individuals. Compared with equally common non-associated chains, HLA-associated TCR beta chains in a later analysis were more clonally expanded and had lower generation probabilities. Assigning TCR associations to individual alleles was difficult when HLA alleles, especially DR and DQ, strongly co-occurred. A total of fewer than 200 TCR beta chains were listed by the study as associated with cytomegalovirus. V-gene and J-gene trimming of TCR beta chains was associated with a missense DCLRE1C variant in a later genetic analysis, and the association was replicated in an independent cohort. According to a later analysis, parvovirus B19, influenza, CMV and Epstein-Barr virus appeared linked to several top co-occurrence clusters. A further reported finding was that TCR beta sequences accurately predicted the HLA-A and HLA-B alleles for most subjects in the first cohort. A cluster of highly shared sequence variants was judged likely to represent a technical artifact of the sequencing pipeline.

Libraries were constructed by the immunoSEQ multiplex PCR assay. The multiplex PCR relied on a mix of 60 forward primers for TCR Vbeta segments and 13 reverse primers for TCR Jbeta segments. Amplification of the CDR3 region of rearranged TCR beta genes was performed with a multiplex PCR assay on genomic DNA. The amplified TCR beta libraries were sequenced on the Illumina HiSeq System as 87-base-pair reads. The original pipeline was this. A later analysis tallied 80 million to 95 million unique TCR beta chains across the 610 or so repertoires, and roughly 11 million of those chains were shared by two or more donors. Raw reads were error-corrected and collapsed into unique sequences by a nearest-neighbor algorithm in which closely related sequences were merged to remove PCR and sequencing errors. Alignment of CDR3 sequences to IMGT reference sequences was used to assign V, D and J gene segments. For a sequence to be retained, a match of at least six nucleotides to both a V gene segment and a J gene segment was required. A rearrangement was called productive if the CDR3 had no stop codons and remained in frame with V and J, and every other rearrangement was called non-productive. CDR3 was defined according to IMGT convention as the region running from the second conserved V-encoded cysteine to the conserved J-encoded phenylalanine. Sequences without an unambiguous match to a single V gene segment were excluded from the earlier analysis of several hundred of the donors. In an earlier analysis of about 590 of the donors, a V segment was called functional when productive rearrangements were above 56.7%, and segregating when the standard deviation between donors exceeded 5%. To diagnose cytomegalovirus status from the catalog of TCR beta chain sequences, a statistical classification framework was built. In a later analysis, V and J genes were assigned by comparing TCR nucleotide sequences against IMGT/GENE-DB human TR gene sequences. Using the TCRdist pipeline, a later analysis assigned CDR3 sequences along with most-parsimonious VDJ recombination scenarios. In a later analysis, each TCR beta chain was defined by its CDR3 amino acid sequence together with its V-gene family, and reads lacking a unique V-gene family were excluded. As a way to deal with suspected cross-contamination and a sequencing artifact, a later analysis dropped hundreds of nucleotide sequences that were highly shared and had low generation probability. A later analysis calculated a clonal expansion index for each public chain from normalized within-repertoire ranks of inferred template counts. In a later analysis, generation probabilities were computed using a VDJ recombination model fitted to out-of-frame rearrangements, and the results were checked against IGoR. In a later analysis, hypergeometric tests were used to score TCR-TCR, TCR-HLA and TCR-CMV co-occurrence, with a repertoire-size bias correction applied to TCR pairs. A later analysis estimated false discovery rates by permuting HLA or CMV assignments 20 times. In a later analysis, co-occurring TCRs were grouped with DBSCAN, and TCRdist sequence similarity was added when clustering was performed within HLA-allele-positive subsets. Co-occurrence clustering excluded repertoires with fewer than 30,000 or more than 120,000 public chains, plus five with anomalous nucleotide sharing. Held by TCRdb, this immuneACCESS table contains in-frame sequences only and omits some clones. Under half of the omission traces to an unresolved V gene where checked; the cause of the rest is unknown. The V and J calls and clone size are taken from that table; D and trimming were inferred from the DNA. The sample data list hundreds of thousands of clones, and around 89% of these were observed just once. The ten largest clones add up to roughly 1% of the sample.

A word on this clone: The antigen it recognizes is unknown. No much larger clone is present one base from it, and per-base qualities are unavailable.

From cysteine to phenylalanine, the CDR3 is 14 amino acids long. This entry keeps only the CDR3 DNA: 42 bases, framed from base 1. V lost 9 bases and J lost 6 bases; the stretch between them is 19 bases long. CDR1 and CDR2 were assigned from the germline V gene as SNHLY and FYNNEI. In total, over 600 healthy bone marrow donors made up the cohort. At the time of sampling, all cohort members were nominally healthy, though unrecorded immune exposures were likely present. The donor was CMV seronegative and was included in the group of a few hundred seronegative cohort members. Every donor gave a peripheral blood sample, and the peripheral blood mononuclear cells from that sample were used for TCR beta sequencing. The Qiagen DNeasy Blood Extraction Kit was used to extract genomic DNA from the blood cell samples.

The sequence came from a young woman in good health and CMV-seronegative. The receptor chain draws on TRBV2 and TRBJ2-3; D gene: possibly TRBD1, on 5 matching bases. The material sequenced was PBMCs. The CDR3 corresponds to CARQDTLSSDTQYF. The DNA sequence reads TGTGCCAGACAGGACACACTTAGTTCGGATACGCAGTATTTT.